A selection of T cell receptor beta chains follows, all from one sample in a study of response to subunit inactivated influenza vaccine. Each CDR3 protein is one row after TCRdb ran MiXCR on the RT-PCR reads. This repertoire shows more than 700,000 distinct CDR3 sequences, 21% found once; its top ten account for about 10%. The specimen comprised PBMCs from blood, sampled around 5 days after vaccination. The receptor set was obtained from a man in his forties or fifties who received an inactivated influenza vaccine. Each CDR3 is given with its conserved first and last residue. A D gene is named only where the DNA matches it firmly. Only some rows state a clone size, as once, few, many or a class for expanded clones.

clone_size,j_call,v_call,d_call,cdr3_nt,cdr3_aa
NA,TRBJ2-1,TRBV7-2,NA,TGTGCCAGCAGCCGCGACCGGATAAATGAGCAGTTCTTC,CASSRDRINEQFF
few,TRBJ2-1,TRBV27,NA,TGTGCCAGCAGTCCGAATACGGGGTTCTTGCAGTTCTTC,CASSPNTGFLQFF
NA,TRBJ2-2,TRBV12-3/TRBV12-4,NA,TGTGCCAGCAGAGAAGGATCCCGGAACGCCGGGGAGCTGTTTTTT,CASREGSRNAGELFF
NA,TRBJ2-7,TRBV10-3,NA,TGTGCCATCCTTGCCAGCCTTAACGGAGAGCAGTACTTC,CAILASLNGEQYF
NA,TRBJ2-7,TRBV6-2/TRBV6-3,TRBD1,TGTGCCAGCGGAGACAGGGGTACCTACTCCTACGAGCAGTACTTC,CASGDRGTYSYEQYF
few,TRBJ2-7,TRBV15,NA,TGTGCCACCAGCACCGATTTGCCCGAGCAGTACTTC,CATSTDLPEQYF
NA,TRBJ2-2,TRBV6-5,NA,TGTGCCAGCAGTTACTCGAGGCAGCCAGCCGGGGAGCTGTTTTTT,CASSYSRQPAGELFF
few,TRBJ2-3,TRBV11-2,NA,TGTGCCAGCAGCTTTAGGGCCCTGGGACCTAGTTGGGATACGCAGTATTTT,CASSFRALGPSWDTQYF
few,TRBJ2-1,TRBV20-1,NA,TGCAGTGCTAGAGCGGCTAGTGGCCCACCCAATGAGCAGTTCTTC,CSARAASGPPNEQFF
NA,TRBJ2-1,TRBV4-1,NA,TGCGCCAGCAGCCAAGAGTGGGACATAGACAATGAGCAGTTCTTC,CASSQEWDIDNEQFF
NA,TRBJ2-7,TRBV4-2,NA,TGTGCCAGCAGCCAAGAAGGCGCGGGGTACGAGCAGTACTTC,CASSQEGAGYEQYF
NA,TRBJ1-2,TRBV19,NA,TGTGCCAGTAGTGAACAGGGCGTCGACTATGGCTACACCTTC,CASSEQGVDYGYTF
NA,TRBJ2-7,TRBV9,TRBD2,TGTGCCAGCAGCCCTTGGCGGGAGGGCCGCCACGAGCAGTACTTC,CASSPWREGRHEQYF
NA,TRBJ1-3,TRBV7-2,NA,TGTGCCAGCAGTACGAGAGCTGGAAACACCATATATTTT,CASSTRAGNTIYF
NA,TRBJ2-4,TRBV12-3/TRBV12-4,NA,TGTGCCAGCAGCCCTCAGGGAGCCCTGGGAAACATTCAGTACTTC,CASSPQGALGNIQYF
many,TRBJ2-7,TRBV12-3/TRBV12-4,NA,TGTGCCAGCAGTTCTGGCGCCCACGAGCAGTACTTC,CASSSGAHEQYF
NA,TRBJ2-1,TRBV10-3,NA,TGTGCCATCAGTGAGTCTGGGGGGTCCAAGGGGCAGTTCTTC,CAISESGGSKGQFF
few,TRBJ2-5,TRBV5-1,NA,TGCGCCAGCAGCGGGAGCTGGGTCCGAGAGACCCAGTACTTC,CASSGSWVRETQYF
once,TRBJ2-5,TRBV7-9,TRBD2,TGTGCCAGCAGCGTCGCGGGGGGCCACGGGGAGACCCAGTACTTC,CASSVAGGHGETQYF
few,TRBJ2-3,TRBV5-1,TRBD2,TGCGCCAGCAGCTTGGGACTAGCGGGGGTAGCAACAGATACGCAGTATTTT,CASSLGLAGVATDTQYF
NA,TRBJ1-5,TRBV2,TRBD1,TGTGCCAGCATTTTATCTCGACAGGGGAATCAGCCCCAGCATTTT,CASILSRQGNQPQHF
NA,TRBJ1-1,TRBV7-8,NA,TGTGCCAGCAGCTTACGAGGGGATCACACTGAAGCTTTCTTT,CASSLRGDHTEAFF
NA,TRBJ2-1,TRBV2,TRBD2,TGTGCCAGCAAGACTAGCGGGGGGGACAATGAGCAGTTCTTC,CASKTSGGDNEQFF
few,TRBJ2-3,TRBV4-1,TRBD2,TGCGCCAGCAGCCAAGGACCGGGACTAGCGGGAGTGGCAGATACGCAGTATTTT,CASSQGPGLAGVADTQYF
NA,TRBJ2-5,TRBV12-3/TRBV12-4,NA,TGTGCCAGCAGTCCGACTCGCGGGGACTTTGGGGAGACCCAGTACTTC,CASSPTRGDFGETQYF
NA,TRBJ1-2,TRBV10-3,NA,TGTGCCATCAGTGAGCCGGCCGGTGGCTACACCTTC,CAISEPAGGYTF
NA,TRBJ2-2,TRBV5-1,TRBD2,TGCGCCAGCAGCTTGGTGGCTAGCGGGGACACCGGGGAGCTGTTTTTT,CASSLVASGDTGELFF
once,TRBJ2-7,TRBV6-4,TRBD2,TGTGCCAGCAGCATTCTAGCGGGGGGCGAGCAGTACTTC,CASSILAGGEQYF
many,TRBJ1-3,TRBV7-9,NA,TGTGCCAGCAGCTGGGTAGCTGCTGGAAACACCATATATTTT,CASSWVAAGNTIYF
NA,TRBJ2-3,TRBV4-2,NA,TGTGCCAGCAGCCAAGGGGCCCGGGGGCGTCCAGGCGATACGCAGTATTTT,CASSQGARGRPGDTQYF
few,TRBJ2-7,TRBV4-2,NA,TGTGCCAGCAGCCAACAGGTGGGCAGGGACTCCTACGAGCAGTACTTC,CASSQQVGRDSYEQYF
NA,TRBJ1-2,TRBV20-1,TRBD1,TGCAGCCAACGGGACAGCGGGGGCTATGGCTACACCTTC,CSQRDSGGYGYTF
NA,TRBJ2-3,TRBV6-1,TRBD1,TGTGCCAGCGCGCCCTTAGGACAGGGGCGAACTGGGGTGGCAGATACGCAGTATTTT,CASAPLGQGRTGVADTQYF
NA,TRBJ2-3,TRBV2,NA,TGTGCCATCGCCTCGTGGGGGGGCGATATTACAGATACGCAGTATTTT,CAIASWGGDITDTQYF
many,TRBJ2-5,TRBV9,NA,TGTGCCAGCAGCGTATCCCGAGAGGAGACCCAGTACTTC,CASSVSREETQYF
NA,TRBJ1-4,TRBV20-1,NA,TGCAGTGCTAGAGATCATAGGCAGGGCCGACCAACTAATGAAAAACTGTTTTTT,CSARDHRQGRPTNEKLFF
few,TRBJ2-1,TRBV12-3/TRBV12-4,NA,TGTGCCAGTTACTCTGGGGTCCACTCCTACAATGAGCAGTTCTTC,CASYSGVHSYNEQFF
few,TRBJ2-1,TRBV20-1,NA,TGCAGTGCTAGATCCCTCTCCTACAATGAGCAGTTCTTC,CSARSLSYNEQFF
few,TRBJ2-7,TRBV7-9,NA,TGTGCCAGCAACCATGAATGGGAAGGATACGAGCAGTACTTC,CASNHEWEGYEQYF
few,TRBJ2-5,TRBV24-1,NA,TGTGCCACCAGTGACCCCGGCAGGGTTGAGACCCAGTACTTC,CATSDPGRVETQYF
once,TRBJ2-2,TRBV5-1,TRBD2,TGCGCCAGCAGCGTGATAGCGGGCACCGGGGAGCTGTTTTTT,CASSVIAGTGELFF
NA,TRBJ2-7,TRBV14,NA,TGTGGCAGCAGCCGTCCGGGACATCGGTTAGACTTC,CGSSRPGHRLDF